The TCR beta chain described here comes from a study of control samples from healthy donors and cancer patients. The germline gives CDR1 SGHRS, CDR2 YFSETQ. This CDR3 contains 14 residues. Losses at the gene ends were 3 bases for V and 5 bases for J; bases not matched to a gene: 4. Libraries were prepared by immunoSEQ multiplex PCR; TCRdb keeps only in-frame clonotypes and omits some of them. The sample yields roughly 94,000 clones, less than 85% seen once. This rearrangement joins TRBV5-1 to TRBJ2-5; TRBD1 aligns across 10 bases. The sequence derives from a man between 65 and 80 years old with lung cancer. The sample was PBMCs. For the CDR3, the DNA is TGCGCCAGCAGCTACGGGACAGGGGATGAGACCCAGTACTTC. Translating gives CASSYGTGDETQYF.